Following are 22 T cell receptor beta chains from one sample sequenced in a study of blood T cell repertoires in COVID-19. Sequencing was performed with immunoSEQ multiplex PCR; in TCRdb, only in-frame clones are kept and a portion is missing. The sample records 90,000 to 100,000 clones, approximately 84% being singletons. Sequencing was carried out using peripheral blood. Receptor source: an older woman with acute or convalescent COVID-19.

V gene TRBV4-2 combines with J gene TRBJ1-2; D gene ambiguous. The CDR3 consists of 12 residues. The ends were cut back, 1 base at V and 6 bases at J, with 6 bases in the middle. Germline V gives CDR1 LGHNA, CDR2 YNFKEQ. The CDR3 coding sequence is TGTGCCAGCAGCCAAGTAGGAGATGGCTACACCTTC. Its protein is CASSQVGDGYTF.

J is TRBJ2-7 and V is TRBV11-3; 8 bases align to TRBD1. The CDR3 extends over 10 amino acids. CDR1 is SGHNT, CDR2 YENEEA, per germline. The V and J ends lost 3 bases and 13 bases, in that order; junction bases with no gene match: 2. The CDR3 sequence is CASSLDRAYF. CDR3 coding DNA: TGTGCCAGCAGCTTGGACAGGGCCTACTTC.

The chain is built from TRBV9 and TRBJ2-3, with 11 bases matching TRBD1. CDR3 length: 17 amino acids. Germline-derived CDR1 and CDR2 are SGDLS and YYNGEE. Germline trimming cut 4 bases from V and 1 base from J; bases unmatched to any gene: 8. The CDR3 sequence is CASSLWTGGGGTDTQYF. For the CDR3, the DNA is TGTGCCAGCAGCCTGTGGACAGGGGGCGGGGGCACAGATACGCAGTATTTT.

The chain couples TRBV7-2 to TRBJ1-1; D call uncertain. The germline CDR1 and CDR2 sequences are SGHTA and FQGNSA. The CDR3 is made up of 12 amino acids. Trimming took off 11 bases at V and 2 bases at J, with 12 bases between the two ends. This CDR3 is CACRHLNTEAFF. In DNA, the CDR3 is TGTGCCTGTCGACACCTTAACACTGAAGCTTTCTTT. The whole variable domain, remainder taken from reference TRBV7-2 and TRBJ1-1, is GAGVSQSPSNKVTEKGKDVELRCDPISGHTALYWYRQSLGQGLEFLIYFQGNSAPDKSGLPSDRFSAERTGGSVSTLTIQRTQQEDSAVYLCACRHLNTEAFFGQGTRLTVV.

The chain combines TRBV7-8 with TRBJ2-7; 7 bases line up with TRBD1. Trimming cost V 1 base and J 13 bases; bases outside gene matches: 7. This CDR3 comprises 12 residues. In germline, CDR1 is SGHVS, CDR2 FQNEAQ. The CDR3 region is CASSLVAGGRYF. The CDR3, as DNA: TGTGCCAGCAGCTTAGTTGCAGGGGGAAGATACTTC.

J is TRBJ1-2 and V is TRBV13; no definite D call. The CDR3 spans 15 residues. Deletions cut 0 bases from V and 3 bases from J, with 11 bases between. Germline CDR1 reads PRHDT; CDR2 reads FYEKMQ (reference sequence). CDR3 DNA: TGTGCCAGCAGCTTAGGAGACAAGTACTACTATGGCTACACCTTC. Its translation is CASSLGDKYYYGYTF.

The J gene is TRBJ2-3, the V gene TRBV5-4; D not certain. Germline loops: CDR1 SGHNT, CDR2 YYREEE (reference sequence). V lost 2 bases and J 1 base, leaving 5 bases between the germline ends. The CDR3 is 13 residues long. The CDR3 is CASSFSGTDTQYF. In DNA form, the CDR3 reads TGTGCCAGCAGCTTTAGTGGCACAGATACGCAGTATTTT.

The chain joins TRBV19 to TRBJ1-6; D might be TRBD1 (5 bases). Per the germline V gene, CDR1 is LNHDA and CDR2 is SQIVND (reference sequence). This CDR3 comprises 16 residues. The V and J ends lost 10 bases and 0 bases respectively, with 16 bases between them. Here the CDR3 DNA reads TGTGCCACCCGTTTCGACAGCAACTCCTATAATTCACCCCTCCACTTT. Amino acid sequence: CATRFDSNSYNSPLHF.

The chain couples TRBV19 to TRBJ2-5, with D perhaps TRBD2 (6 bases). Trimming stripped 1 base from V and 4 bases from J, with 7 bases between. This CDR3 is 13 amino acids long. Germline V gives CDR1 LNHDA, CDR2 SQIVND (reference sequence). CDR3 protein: CASSIAGGETQYF. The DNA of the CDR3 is TGTGCCAGTAGTATAGCCGGGGGAGAGACCCAGTACTTC.

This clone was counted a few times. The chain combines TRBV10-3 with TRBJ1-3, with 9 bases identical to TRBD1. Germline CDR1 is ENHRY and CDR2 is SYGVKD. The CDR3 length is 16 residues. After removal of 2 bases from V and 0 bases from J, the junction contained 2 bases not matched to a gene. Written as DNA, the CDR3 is TGTGCCATCAGTGAGGTACAGGGGGCCTCTGGAAACACCATATATTTT. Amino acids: CAISEVQGASGNTIYF.

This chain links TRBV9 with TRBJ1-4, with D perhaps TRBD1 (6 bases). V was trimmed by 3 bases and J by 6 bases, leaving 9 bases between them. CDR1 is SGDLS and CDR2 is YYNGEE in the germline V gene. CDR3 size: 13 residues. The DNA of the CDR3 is TGTGCCAGCAGCGGACAGGCTCATGAAAAACTGTTTTTT. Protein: CASSGQAHEKLFF.

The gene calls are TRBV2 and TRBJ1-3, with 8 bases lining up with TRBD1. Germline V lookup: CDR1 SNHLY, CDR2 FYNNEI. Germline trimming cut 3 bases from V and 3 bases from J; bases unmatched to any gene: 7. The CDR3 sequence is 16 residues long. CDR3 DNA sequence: TGTGCCAGCAGTGAGTCCGCAGGGGGCTTTGGAAACACCATATATTTT. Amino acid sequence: CASSESAGGFGNTIYF.

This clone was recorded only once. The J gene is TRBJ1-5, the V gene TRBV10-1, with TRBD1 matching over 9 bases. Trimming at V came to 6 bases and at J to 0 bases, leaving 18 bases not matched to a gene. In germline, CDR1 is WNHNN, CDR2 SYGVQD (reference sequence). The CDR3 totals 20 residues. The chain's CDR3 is CASRRYDRGSDSYSNQPQHF. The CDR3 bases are TGCGCCAGCAGGCGATATGACAGGGGGTCGGACTCATATAGCAATCAGCCCCAGCATTTT.

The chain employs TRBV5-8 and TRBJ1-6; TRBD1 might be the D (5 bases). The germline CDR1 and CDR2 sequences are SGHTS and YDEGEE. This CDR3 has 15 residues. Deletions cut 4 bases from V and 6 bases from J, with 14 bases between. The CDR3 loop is CASSLPRQGNSPLHF. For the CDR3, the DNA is TGTGCCAGCAGCCTCCCCCGGCAGGGTAATTCACCCCTCCACTTT.

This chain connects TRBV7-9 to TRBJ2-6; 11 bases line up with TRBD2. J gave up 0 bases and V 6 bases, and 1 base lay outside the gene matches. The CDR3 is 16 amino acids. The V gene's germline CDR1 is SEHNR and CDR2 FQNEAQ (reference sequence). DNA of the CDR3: TGTGCCAGCAGGGGACTAGCGGTCTCTGGGGCCAACGTCCTGACTTTC. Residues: CASRGLAVSGANVLTF.

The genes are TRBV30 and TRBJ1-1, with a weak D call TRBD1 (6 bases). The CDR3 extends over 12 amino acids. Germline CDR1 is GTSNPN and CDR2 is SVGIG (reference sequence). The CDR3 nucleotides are TGTGCGGGGGGGCAGGGGTTCACTGAAGCTTTCTTT. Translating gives CAGGQGFTEAFF.

The CDR3 sequence is CSGRRGDNSPLHF. The DNA for the CDR3 is TGCAGCGGACGGCGGGGGGATAATTCACCCCTCCACTTT. The chain carries TRBV29-1 and TRBJ1-6; D may be TRBD1 (5 bases). The CDR3 runs 13 residues. The germline V gene has CDR1 SQVTM and CDR2 ANQGSEA. With 7 bases removed from V and 5 bases from J, the gap between germline ends came to 12 bases. Combining the CDR3 with reference TRBV29-1 and TRBJ1-6 gives the whole variable domain SAVISQKPSRDICQRGTSLTIQCQVDSQVTMMFWYRQQPGQSLTLIATANQGSEATYESGFVIDKFPISRPNLTFSTLTVSNMSPEDSSIYLCSGRRGDNSPLHFGNGTRLTVT.

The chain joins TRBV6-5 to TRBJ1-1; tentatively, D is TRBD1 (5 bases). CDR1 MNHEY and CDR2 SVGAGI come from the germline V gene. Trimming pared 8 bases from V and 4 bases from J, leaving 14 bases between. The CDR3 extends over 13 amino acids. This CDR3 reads CASGLGRGTEAFF. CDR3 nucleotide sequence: TGTGCCAGCGGGCTGGGGAGGGGCACTGAAGCTTTCTTT.

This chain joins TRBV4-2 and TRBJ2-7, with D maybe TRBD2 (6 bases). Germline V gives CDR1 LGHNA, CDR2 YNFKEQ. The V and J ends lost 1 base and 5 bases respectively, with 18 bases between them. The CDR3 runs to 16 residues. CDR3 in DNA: TGTGCCAGCAGCCAAGTTCGATCTCTCTGGGGGGACGAGCAGTACTTC. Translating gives CASSQVRSLWGDEQYF.

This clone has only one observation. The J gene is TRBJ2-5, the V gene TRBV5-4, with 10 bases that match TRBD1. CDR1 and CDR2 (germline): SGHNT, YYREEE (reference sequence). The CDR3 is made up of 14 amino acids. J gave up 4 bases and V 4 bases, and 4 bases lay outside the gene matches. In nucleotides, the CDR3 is TGTGCCAGCAGCCTCGGACAGGGGGGAGAGACCCAGTACTTC. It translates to CASSLGQGGETQYF.

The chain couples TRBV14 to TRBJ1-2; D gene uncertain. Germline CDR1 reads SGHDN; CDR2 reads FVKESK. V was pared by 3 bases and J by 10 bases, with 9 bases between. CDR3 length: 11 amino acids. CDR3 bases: TGTGCCAGCAGCCACGGACTATTCTACACCTTC. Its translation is CASSHGLFYTF.

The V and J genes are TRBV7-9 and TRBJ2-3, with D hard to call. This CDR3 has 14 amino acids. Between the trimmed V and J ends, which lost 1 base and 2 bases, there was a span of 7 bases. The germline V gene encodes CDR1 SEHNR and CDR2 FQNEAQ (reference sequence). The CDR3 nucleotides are TGTGCCAGCAGCTTAGGGGCGTACACAGATACGCAGTATTTT. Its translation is CASSLGAYTDTQYF.